The 5 T cell receptor beta chains below were found in one sample sequenced in a study of cytomegalovirus exposure and HLA in healthy donors. PCR primers comprised 60 Vbeta and 13 Jbeta primers. Produced via immunoSEQ multiplex PCR; TCRdb's table is partial and in-frame only. The sample has 200,000 to 250,000 clones, and its top ten clones hold roughly 1.2%. The sample taken for sequencing was PBMCs. The receptor source for this set is a girl aged 2 to 10 in good health and CMV-seropositive.

The V and J genes are TRBV10-3 and TRBJ1-4; weak D call: TRBD1 (5 bases). The CDR3 runs to 14 residues. With 10 bases removed from V and 2 bases from J, the gap between germline ends came to 14 bases. The germline V gene has CDR1 ENHRY and CDR2 SYGVKD. CDR3 nucleotides: TGTGCCACCGGACAAAGAGGTACTAATGAAAAACTGTTTTTT. Its protein product is CATGQRGTNEKLFF.

The CDR3 protein is CASSLSKGAGETQYF. CDR3 bases: TGTGCCAGCAGTTTATCAAAAGGTGCGGGGGAGACCCAGTACTTC. The chain carries TRBV27 and TRBJ2-5; D might be TRBD2 (6 bases). V shed 0 bases and J shed 5 bases, with 13 bases lying between them. Germline CDR1 and CDR2: MNHEY and SMNVEV (reference sequence). The CDR3 has 15 residues.

The V and J genes are TRBV9 and TRBJ2-2; D gene uncertain. This CDR3 is 14 amino acids long. The V end was cut by 0 bases, the J end by 1 base, with 4 bases between. Per the germline V gene, CDR1 is SGDLS and CDR2 is YYNGEE. CDR3: CASSVGLNTGELFF. In nucleotides, the CDR3 is TGTGCCAGCAGCGTAGGTCTGAACACCGGGGAGCTGTTTTTT.

This chain links TRBV5-1 with TRBJ2-6, with D maybe TRBD2 (6 bases). This CDR3 contains 15 residues. V gave up 4 bases and J gave up 0 bases, with 8 bases separating them. CDR1 is SGHRS and CDR2 is YFSETQ in the germline V gene. CDR3 sequence (DNA): TGCGCCAGCAGCCCGGAGGGCTCTGGGGCCAACGTCCTGACTTTC. Amino acid sequence: CASSPEGSGANVLTF. Variable domain in full (rest from reference TRBV5-1 and TRBJ2-6): KAGVTQTPRYLIKTRGQQVTLSCSPISGHRSVSWYQQTPGQGLQFLFEYFSETQRNKGNFPGRFSGRQFSNSRSEMNVSTLELGDSALYLCASSPEGSGANVLTFGAGSRLTVL.

This chain uses TRBV28 with TRBJ2-3, with 11 bases matching TRBD2. CDR3 length: 17 amino acids. CDR1 and CDR2 (germline): MDHEN, SYDVKM. V lost 4 bases and J lost 4; bases outside the gene matches: 10. The DNA for the CDR3 is TGTGCCAGCAGTTCACTCGGACTAGCGGGCCTCTCAGATACGCAGTATTTT. It encodes CASSSLGLAGLSDTQYF.